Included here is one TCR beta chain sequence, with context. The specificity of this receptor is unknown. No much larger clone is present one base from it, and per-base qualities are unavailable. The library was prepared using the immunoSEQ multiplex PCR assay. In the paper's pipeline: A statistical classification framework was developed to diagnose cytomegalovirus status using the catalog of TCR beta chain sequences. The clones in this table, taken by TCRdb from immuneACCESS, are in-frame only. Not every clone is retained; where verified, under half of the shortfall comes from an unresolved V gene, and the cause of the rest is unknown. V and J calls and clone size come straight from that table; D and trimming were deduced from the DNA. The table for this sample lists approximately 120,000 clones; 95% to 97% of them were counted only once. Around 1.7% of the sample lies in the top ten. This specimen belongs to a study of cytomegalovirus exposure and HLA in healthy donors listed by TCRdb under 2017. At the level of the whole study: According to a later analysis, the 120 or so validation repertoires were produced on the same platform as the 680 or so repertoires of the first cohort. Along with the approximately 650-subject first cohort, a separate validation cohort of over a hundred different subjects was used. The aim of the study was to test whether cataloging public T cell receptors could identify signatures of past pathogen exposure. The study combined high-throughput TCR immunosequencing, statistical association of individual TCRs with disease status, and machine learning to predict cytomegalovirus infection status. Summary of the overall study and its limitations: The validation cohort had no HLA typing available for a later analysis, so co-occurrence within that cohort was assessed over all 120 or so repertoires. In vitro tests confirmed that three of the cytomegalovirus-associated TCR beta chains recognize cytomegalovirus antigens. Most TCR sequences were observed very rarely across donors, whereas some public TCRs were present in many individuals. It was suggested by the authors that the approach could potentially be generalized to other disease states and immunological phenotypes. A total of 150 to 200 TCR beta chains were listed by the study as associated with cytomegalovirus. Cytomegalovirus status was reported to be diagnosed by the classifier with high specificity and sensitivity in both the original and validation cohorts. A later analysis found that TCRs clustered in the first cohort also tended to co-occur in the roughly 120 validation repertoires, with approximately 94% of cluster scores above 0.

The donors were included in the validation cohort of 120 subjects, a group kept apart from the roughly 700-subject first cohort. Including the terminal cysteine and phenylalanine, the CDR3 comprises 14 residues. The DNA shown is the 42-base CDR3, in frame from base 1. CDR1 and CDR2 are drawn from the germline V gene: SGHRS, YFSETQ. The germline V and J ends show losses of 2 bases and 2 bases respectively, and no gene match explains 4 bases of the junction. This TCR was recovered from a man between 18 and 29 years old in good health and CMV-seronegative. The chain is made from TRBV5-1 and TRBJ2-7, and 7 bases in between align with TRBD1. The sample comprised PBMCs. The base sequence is TGCGCCAGCAGCTTAGGGGACAGACCCTACGAGCAGTACTTC. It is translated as CASSLGDRPYEQYF.